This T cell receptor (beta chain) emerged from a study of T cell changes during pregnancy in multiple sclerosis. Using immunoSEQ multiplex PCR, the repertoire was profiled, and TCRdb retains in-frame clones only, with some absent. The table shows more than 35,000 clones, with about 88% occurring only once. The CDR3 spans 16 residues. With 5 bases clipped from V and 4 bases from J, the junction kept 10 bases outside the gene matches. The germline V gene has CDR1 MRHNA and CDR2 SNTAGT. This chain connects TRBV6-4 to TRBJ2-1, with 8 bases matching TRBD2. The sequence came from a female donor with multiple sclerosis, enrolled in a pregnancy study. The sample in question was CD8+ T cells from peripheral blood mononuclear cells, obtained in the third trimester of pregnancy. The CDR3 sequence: CASSPRQAGAYNEQFF. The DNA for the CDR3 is TGTGCCAGCAGTCCTCGCCAAGCGGGGGCTTACAATGAGCAGTTCTTC.